The next 12 T cell receptor beta chains were all read from a single sample in a study of identical twins. TCRdb itself ran the 5' RACE reads through MiXCR, one entry per CDR3 protein. This table has about 470,000 distinct CDR3 sequences, more than 20% appearing once. The same data also contributed to another study, on T cells expressing NK-cell markers.

Sequenced sample: CD4+ T cells sorted from blood. These receptors came from a woman between 18 and 29 years old in good health.

This clonotype was counted between two and nine times. This chain connects TRBV9 to TRBJ1-1; TRBD1 matches at 8 bases. The V gene end was trimmed by 4 bases and the J gene end by 8 bases; junction bases not matched to a gene: 4. Germline V gene sequence: CDR1 SGDLS, CDR2 YYNGEE. This CDR3 is built from 12 residues. CDR3 nucleotides: TGTGCCAGCAGCCAACGGACAGGGGAAGCTTTCTTT. This gives the protein CASSQRTGEAFF.

This chain uses TRBV5-1 with TRBJ2-2; D is uncertain. There are 15 residues in the CDR3. V shed 1 base and J shed 6 bases, with 13 bases lying between them. Germline V gene data show CDR1 as SGHRS and CDR2 as YFSETQ. CDR3 sequence (DNA): TGCGCCAGCAGCTTGTATGGGGTTTTGGCCGGGGAGCTGTTTTTT. Its protein product is CASSLYGVLAGELFF.

V usage is TRBV10-3 and J usage is TRBJ2-7; possibly TRBD1 for D (5 bases). Germline values: CDR1 ENHRY, CDR2 SYGVKD. V shed 2 bases and J shed 3 bases, with 8 bases lying between them. The CDR3 extends over 13 amino acids. The CDR3 loop reads CAISETGVYEQYF. The CDR3 DNA reads TGTGCCATCAGTGAGACAGGTGTCTACGAGCAGTACTTC.

At least ten counts were recorded for this clonotype. J is TRBJ1-4 and V is TRBV5-1, with D possibly being TRBD1 (6 bases). The CDR3 covers 16 residues. In germline, CDR1 is SGHRS, CDR2 YFSETQ. Trimming took 3 bases from V and 3 from J, leaving 15 bases between them. This CDR3 reads CASSWSEQGPNEKLFF. The CDR3 coding sequence is TGCGCCAGCAGCTGGAGTGAACAGGGTCCTAATGAAAAACTGTTTTTT.

This clonotype was found a few times. The chain carries TRBV20-1 and TRBJ2-7, with D possibly matching TRBD2 (6 bases). The V gene's germline CDR1 is DFQATT and CDR2 SNEGSKA (reference sequence). The germline V and J ends were trimmed by 5 bases and 4 bases, with 15 bases remaining between them. The CDR3 loop spans 13 amino acids. CDR3 loop: CSAPFGRRYEQYF. DNA for the CDR3: TGCAGTGCTCCTTTTGGGAGGAGATACGAGCAGTACTTC.

CDR3 nucleotide sequence: TGTGCCAGCAGTAAACTTAGCGGGGTGGGGTACAATGAGCAGTTCTTC. Its protein is CASSKLSGVGYNEQFF. V usage is TRBV12-3 or TRBV12-4 and J usage is TRBJ2-1; 8 bases agree with TRBD2. The CDR3 contains 16 residues. V lost 5 bases to trimming and J lost 4 bases; unmatched junction nucleotides: 10.

The chain joins TRBV7-3 to TRBJ2-5; TRBD2 might be the D (7 bases). This CDR3 has 15 amino acids. Germline CDR1 is SGHTA and CDR2 is FQGTGA. V dropped 2 bases and J dropped 1 base, with 11 bases sitting between them. The CDR3 is CASSLFGGAQETQYF. The CDR3 region has the DNA TGTGCCAGCAGCTTATTTGGGGGGGCCCAAGAGACCCAGTACTTC.

The gene calls are TRBV20-1 and TRBJ2-3; TRBD1 is a possible D gene (5 bases). Between the trimmed V and J ends, which lost 5 bases and 3 bases, there was a span of 9 bases. CDR1 DFQATT and CDR2 SNEGSKA come from the germline V gene (reference sequence). There are 12 residues in the CDR3. The CDR3 region has the DNA TGCAGTGCTCAGGGTTGTACAGATACGCAGTATTTT. Translation: CSAQGCTDTQYF.

Only a few counts were recorded for this clonotype. The J gene is TRBJ2-7, the V gene TRBV18; 9 bases are shared with TRBD2. CDR3 size: 17 residues. Germline CDR1 and CDR2: KGHSH and LQKENI. V was pared by 3 bases and J by 3 bases, with 12 bases of the junction left unmatched. The CDR3 region is CASSPFLAGTLLYEQYF. The CDR3 bases are TGTGCCAGCTCACCCTTCCTAGCGGGAACCTTACTCTACGAGCAGTACTTC.

The rearrangement uses TRBV20-1 and TRBJ2-5, with TRBD1 matching 7 bases. Losses at the gene ends were 5 bases for V and 1 base for J; bases not matched to a gene: 1. The CDR3 loop spans 12 amino acids. Germline assignment: CDR1 DFQATT and CDR2 SNEGSKA (reference sequence). The CDR3, as DNA: TGCAGTGCTTGGGACAGCCAAGAGACCCAGTACTTC. Translation: CSAWDSQETQYF.

V usage is TRBV20-1 and J usage is TRBJ2-7; 7 nucleotides match TRBD1. The J segment lost 1 base and the V segment lost 4 bases, leaving 7 bases of the junction unmatched. This CDR3 is built from 14 residues. Germline CDR1 DFQATT, CDR2 SNEGSKA (reference sequence). The CDR3 loop reads CSANAKQGSYEQYF. CDR3 nucleotides: TGCAGTGCTAATGCTAAACAGGGGTCCTACGAGCAGTACTTC.

The J gene is TRBJ2-1, the V gene TRBV2; no firm D call. The V end was cut by 5 bases, the J end by 7 bases, with 12 bases between. The CDR3 is 13 residues long. CDR1 is SNHLY and CDR2 is FYNNEI in the germline V gene. CDR3 in DNA: TGTGCCAGCAGTATTTCCTCCCTGAATGAGCAGTTCTTC. Translating it yields CASSISSLNEQFF.